There are a few counts of the clone carrying this T cell receptor beta chain. Its matching antigen is unknown. This sample was included in a study of cytomegalovirus exposure and HLA in healthy donors. Study-wide results and caveats: Usually a TCR sequence was rare, but some public TCRs were found in many donors. For presence/absence analyses, sequencing depth was assumed to be roughly uniform across donors.

Primers for the PCR totalled 60 Vbeta and 13 Jbeta. Method: immunoSEQ multiplex PCR; TCRdb's copy keeps in-frame clones and lacks some. The repertoire holds tens of thousands of clones, 80% seen once, with 6% to 8% in the top ten. The sequencing sample was made of PBMCs. The TCR sequence derives from a man in his thirties or forties in good health and CMV-seronegative.

The DNA of the CDR3 is TGTGCCAGCAGAGACGGGACAACCCGTGGAGACACTGAAGCTTTCTTT. It translates to CASRDGTTRGDTEAFF. The V and J genes are TRBV25-1 and TRBJ1-1; D possibly corresponds to TRBD1 (6 bases). This CDR3 spans 16 amino acids. V was cut by 6 bases and J by 3 bases, with 20 bases left in between. The germline V gene encodes CDR1 MGHDK and CDR2 SYGVNS.